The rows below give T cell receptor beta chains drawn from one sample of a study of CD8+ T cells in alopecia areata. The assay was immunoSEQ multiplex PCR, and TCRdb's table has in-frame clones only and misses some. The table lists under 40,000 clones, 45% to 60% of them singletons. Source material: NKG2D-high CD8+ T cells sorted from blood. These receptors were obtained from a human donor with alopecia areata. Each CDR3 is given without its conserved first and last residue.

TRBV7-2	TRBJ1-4	ASSLDRGEEKLF
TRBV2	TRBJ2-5	ASSTGWEETQY
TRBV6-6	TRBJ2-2	ASSKRLAGEGGELF
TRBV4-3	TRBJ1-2	ASSQDLGANYGYT
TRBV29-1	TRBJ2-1	SVVHSGTGVYNEQF
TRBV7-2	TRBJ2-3	ASTGGEDTQY
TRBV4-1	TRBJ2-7	ASSQDIQPEGEQY
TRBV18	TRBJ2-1	ASSLTSNNEQF
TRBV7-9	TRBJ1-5	ASSPPGSNQPQH
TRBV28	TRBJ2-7	ASSHTEIYSYEQY
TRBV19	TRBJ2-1	ASETEYNEQF
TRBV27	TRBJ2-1	ASSSGLHLGSYNEQF
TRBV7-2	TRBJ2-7	ASSSGQSYEQY
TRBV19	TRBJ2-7	ASSMSGTHYEQY
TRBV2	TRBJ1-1	ASSDQGVNTEAF
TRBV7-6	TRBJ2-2	ASSGEASPGELF
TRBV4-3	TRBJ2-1	ASSQEVASGRVPSSYNEQF
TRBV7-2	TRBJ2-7	ASSTLFNPYEQY
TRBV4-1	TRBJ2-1	ASTPNGAEQF
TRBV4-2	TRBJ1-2	ASSPTGGRDGYT
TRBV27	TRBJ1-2	ASSDNPRVYGYT
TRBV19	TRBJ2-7	ASSPGLAGYEQY
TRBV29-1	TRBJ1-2	SVGVGGVYGYT
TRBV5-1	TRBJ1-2	ASSLEGTGSDGYT
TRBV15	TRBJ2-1	ATSMALAGADEQF
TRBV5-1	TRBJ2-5	ASSNEVQVRETQY
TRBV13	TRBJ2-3	ASSSSGLLPDPLSTDTQY
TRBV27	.	ASSLDGRGYEQY
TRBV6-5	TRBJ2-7	ASRTGSSHYGEQY
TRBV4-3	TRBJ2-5	ASSPTKRRKETQY
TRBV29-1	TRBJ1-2	SVNGRVDGYT
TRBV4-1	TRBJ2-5	ASSQDPLAPAETQY
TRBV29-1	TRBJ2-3	SVYGAGSTDTQY
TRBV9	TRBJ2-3	ASSVAAGDTDTQY
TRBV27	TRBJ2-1	ASSLYVGSSSYNEQF
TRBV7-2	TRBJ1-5	ASSLNHGEWAQH
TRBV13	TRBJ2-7	ASSAEGGRVDEQY
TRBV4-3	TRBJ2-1	ASSQARQGVNEQF
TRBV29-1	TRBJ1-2	SVEDRGSSDYGYT
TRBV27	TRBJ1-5	ASRPNPGNQPQH
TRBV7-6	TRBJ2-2	ASTFDLAGGPLNTGELF
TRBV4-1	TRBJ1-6	ASHRENSPLH
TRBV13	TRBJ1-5	ASSQTGTGGGQPQH
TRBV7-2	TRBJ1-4	ASSSDHRARLF
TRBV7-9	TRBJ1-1	ASSLDITEAF
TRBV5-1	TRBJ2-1	ASSSDPTSRKGRNEQF
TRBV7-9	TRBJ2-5	ASSPRAAETQY
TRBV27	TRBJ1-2	ASSPSTGQGGYT
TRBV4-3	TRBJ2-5	ASSQESRSPSQTQY
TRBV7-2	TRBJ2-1	ASSYLAGGRNEQF